This TCR beta chain was sequenced during a study of blood T cell repertoires in COVID-19. As for this clone: The sample contains more than one DNA sequence encoding this CDR3.

Assay used: immunoSEQ multiplex PCR; TCRdb lists only in-frame clones, some missing. The sample has over 80,000 clones, approximately 86% seen once. The sample taken for sequencing was peripheral blood. The receptor was isolated from a middle-aged man with acute or convalescent COVID-19.

The CDR3 region has the DNA TGTGCCAGCAGCTTAGACGGGAGCACAGATACGCAGTATTTT. It yields the protein CASSLDGSTDTQYF. V is TRBV7-6 and J is TRBJ2-3; D is ambiguous. Germline assignment: CDR1 SGHVS and CDR2 FNYEAQ. The ends were cut back, 1 base at V and 0 bases at J, with 5 bases in the middle. The CDR3 is made up of 14 amino acids.